This T cell receptor beta chain was captured in a study of blood T cell repertoires in COVID-19 (dated by TCRdb to the early 2020s). Background on the whole study: Samples covering the acute and convalescent phases of COVID-19 were provided by collaborators in the United States, Italy and Spain. The sample metadata nearly always contained a de-identified subject ID, COVID-19 status, age in years and sex. The repertoires were released in a freely available public database meant as a resource for research on the immune response to SARS-CoV-2. The prospective study material was composed of cDNA or gDNA derived from T cells, B-cell-depleted T cells, or PBMCs. HLA class I and class II types, where available, came from metadata supplied by the sample provider rather than from assay-based typing. Samples came from the ongoing ImmuneRACE study (first 160 participants) plus 1,254 subjects from 6 global collaborators. Subjects who had been exposed to COVID-19, were actively infected with it, or had recovered from it provided the deeply sampled blood TCRbeta repertoires that made up the dataset.

The investigation overall reported the following: How much clinical and demographic metadata was included differed by source and by participant, and the metadata was provided uncurated.

Worth noting for this clone: Its antigen is not yet known. No much larger clonotype is one base removed from it; base qualities were not supplied.

TCRbeta CDR3 regions were amplified from genomic DNA using the immunoSEQ Assay, a bias-controlled multiplex PCR. The original methods were these. Nucleated cell counts per sample were estimated from amplification of reference gene primers within the assay. To quantify the absolute abundance of each unique TCRbeta CDR3 rearrangement, sequence reads were collapsed and filtered. For each sample, productive Simpson clonality was calculated as the square root of Simpson's diversity index across productive rearrangements. TCRdb retrieved this table from immuneACCESS and kept in-frame rearrangements only. Not all clones are present; in checked studies, unresolved V genes account for under half, and no reason is known for the remainder. The V and J calls and clone size were taken over from that table, and D and trimming were inferred from the DNA. Present in this sample are around 260,000 clones, more than 85% of which were seen just once. The ten largest clones take up roughly 0.8% of the sample.

The CDR3 runs 13 amino acids, cysteine and phenylalanine included. Of all the DNA, just the CDR3 is kept, 39 bases in frame from base 1. CDR1 and CDR2 were assigned from the germline V gene as MDHEN and SYDVKM. V and J lose 4 bases and 1 base, and a span of 7 bases separates them. Each collaborating institution followed its own protocols to collect whole blood in K2EDTA tubes. Collaborator samples were shipped for TCRbeta analysis as frozen whole blood, isolated PBMCs, or DNA extracted from either sample type. The receptor comes from a man aged 25-45 years with acute or convalescent COVID-19. What was sequenced was peripheral blood. The V gene is TRBV28 and the J gene is TRBJ1-1; the D gene identity is not certain. CDR3 sequence: CASSSFRNTEAFF. The bases read TGTGCCAGCAGTTCATTCAGGAACACTGAAGCTTTCTTT.